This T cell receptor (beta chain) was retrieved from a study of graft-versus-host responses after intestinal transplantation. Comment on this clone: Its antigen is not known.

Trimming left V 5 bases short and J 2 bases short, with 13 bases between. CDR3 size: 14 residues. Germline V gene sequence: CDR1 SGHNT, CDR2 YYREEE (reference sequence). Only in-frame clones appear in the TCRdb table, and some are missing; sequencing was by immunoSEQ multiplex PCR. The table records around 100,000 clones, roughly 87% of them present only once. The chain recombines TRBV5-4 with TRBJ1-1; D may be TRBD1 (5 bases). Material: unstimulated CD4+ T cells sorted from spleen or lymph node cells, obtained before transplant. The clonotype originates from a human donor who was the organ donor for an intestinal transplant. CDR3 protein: CASRIDSSNTEAFF. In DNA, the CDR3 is TGTGCCAGCAGGATAGACAGCTCCAACACTGAAGCTTTCTTT.